These 30 T cell receptor beta chains share one sample of origin, sequenced in a study of T-cell memory formation after mild COVID-19. One entry per CDR3 protein, called by TCRdb with MiXCR from the 5' RACE reads. Of about 250,000 distinct CDR3 sequences in the sample, just over 15% were seen once. Sequenced sample: PBMCs or a T cell subset sorted from them (not recorded which). The receptors come from an adult woman who had mild COVID-19 (a few samples of this study predate the infection). Cell type and time point are not known.

The table lists this clonotype with a few counts. The chain employs TRBV5-6 and TRBJ1-1, with D perhaps matching TRBD1 (5 bases). Trimming took 4 bases from V and 4 from J, leaving 14 bases between them. Germline CDR1 and CDR2: SGHDT and YYEEEE. The CDR3 sequence is 14 residues long. The CDR3 DNA reads as TGTGCCAGCAGCCCTGCATGGGGCGCCACTGAAGCTTTCTTT. This gives the protein CASSPAWGATEAFF.

The chain combines TRBV5-5 with TRBJ2-1, with 8 bases fitting TRBD2. The V gene's germline CDR1 is SGHKS and CDR2 YYEKEE (reference sequence). This CDR3 has 15 amino acids. Losses at the gene ends were 0 bases for V and 7 bases for J; bases not matched to a gene: 6. CDR3 bases: TGTGCCAGCAGCTTGGTCGGGGGGGGGAGGAATGAGCAGTTCTTC. Amino acid sequence: CASSLVGGGRNEQFF.

This clonotype has just a few counts. The gene calls are TRBV12-3 or TRBV12-4 and TRBJ2-1; 8 positions match TRBD2. This CDR3 is built from 15 residues. With 1 base clipped from V and 4 bases from J, the junction kept 3 bases outside the gene matches. The CDR3 coding sequence is TGTGCCAGCAGTTTAGGGACTAGCCAGTACAATGAGCAGTTCTTC. It is translated as CASSLGTSQYNEQFF.

This clonotype came up a few times. The chain recombines TRBV30 with TRBJ2-1; D gene unclear. CDR1 GTSNPN and CDR2 SVGIG come from the germline V gene (reference sequence). The CDR3 has 11 residues. V lost 5 bases and J lost 2, with 4 bases in between. CDR3 residues: CAWSPYNEQFF. CDR3 nucleotides: TGTGCCTGGTCCCCCTACAATGAGCAGTTCTTC.

The chain has TRBV13 and TRBJ2-2, with a tentative D call TRBD1 (5 bases). CDR1 PRHDT and CDR2 FYEKMQ come from the germline V gene (reference sequence). Between the trimmed V and J ends, which lost 8 bases and 6 bases, there was a span of 16 bases. This CDR3 is 14 amino acids long. CDR3 region: CASEGIPRAGELFF. The CDR3 nucleotides read TGTGCCAGCGAAGGGATACCCAGGGCCGGGGAGCTGTTTTTT. Drawing the rest from reference TRBV13 and TRBJ2-2, the complete variable domain is AAGVIQSPRHLIKEKRETATLKCYPIPRHDTVYWYQQGPGQDPQFLISFYEKMQSDKGSIPDRFSAQQFSDYHSELNMSSLELGDSALYFCASEGIPRAGELFFGEGSRLTVL.

This clonotype was recorded many times. This chain uses TRBV12-3 or TRBV12-4 with TRBJ1-2; D remains unclear. Trimming took off 6 bases at V and 4 bases at J, with 6 bases between the two ends. The length of the CDR3 is 11 residues. The CDR3 coding sequence is TGTGCCAGCAGGGGAGGCTATGGCTACACCTTC. Translated, it gives CASRGGYGYTF.

This chain joins TRBV15 and TRBJ1-5; perhaps TRBD1 as D (6 bases). The germline gives CDR1 LNHNV, CDR2 YYDKDF (reference sequence). V was cut by 4 bases and J by 3 bases, with 13 bases left in between. This CDR3 contains 15 residues. CDR3 DNA: TGTGCCACCAGCATCGGAACAGGGTTCAATCAGCCCCAGCATTTT. Its protein is CATSIGTGFNQPQHF.

In this sample, this clonotype turned up many times. This chain uses TRBV24-1 with TRBJ2-5; possible D gene TRBD1, 5 bases. The CDR3 runs 15 residues. CDR1 is KGHDR and CDR2 is SFDVKD in the germline V gene. V lost 2 bases and J 0 bases, leaving 9 bases between the germline ends. The CDR3 here is CATSDYRQYQETQYF. The CDR3 region has the DNA TGTGCCACCAGTGATTATAGACAGTACCAAGAGACCCAGTACTTC.

Worth noting for this clonotype: This may be a read error, as it is one base from a much larger clone. The chain links TRBV6-5 to TRBJ1-1; D ambiguous. Per the germline V gene, CDR1 is MNHEY and CDR2 is SVGAGI. CDR3 length: 11 residues. V shed 8 bases and J shed 4 bases, with 8 bases lying between them. CDR3 loop: CASREATEAFF. The CDR3, as DNA: TGTGCCAGCCGGGAGGCCACTGAAGCTTTCTTT.

This clonotype was detected only a few times. The J gene is TRBJ1-2, the V gene TRBV29-1; D not certain. V lost 4 bases and J lost 8, with 14 bases in between. CDR1 is SQVTM, CDR2 ANQGSEA, per germline. CDR3 length: 12 amino acids. CDR3 coding DNA: TGCAGCGTTGGAGACTCCTTCGGAGGCTACACCTTC. This codes for CSVGDSFGGYTF. Using reference TRBV29-1 and TRBJ1-2 for the parts outside the CDR3, the full variable domain is SAVISQKPSRDICQRGTSLTIQCQVDSQVTMMFWYRQQPGQSLTLIATANQGSEATYESGFVIDKFPISRPNLTFSTLTVSNMSPEDSSIYLCSVGDSFGGYTFGSGTRLTVV.

The chain is built from TRBV6-1 and TRBJ1-2; 7 bases agree with TRBD1. The trim removed 10 bases at V and 5 bases at J, leaving 7 bases unmatched. Germline V gives CDR1 MNHNS, CDR2 SASEGT. The CDR3 spans 12 residues. CDR3 DNA: TGTGCCACCCGACAGGGAGAATATGGCTACACCTTC. Its protein product is CATRQGEYGYTF.

This clonotype was picked up a small number of times. This chain connects TRBV12-3 or TRBV12-4 to TRBJ1-5, with D possibly TRBD1 on 5 matching bases. The ends were cut back, 3 bases at V and 5 bases at J, with 11 bases in the middle. This CDR3 contains 14 residues. The CDR3 is CASSFTSRDQPQHF. Written as DNA, the CDR3 is TGTGCCAGCAGTTTCACGAGCAGGGATCAGCCCCAGCATTTT.

The rearrangement links TRBV14 to TRBJ1-1; maybe TRBD1 (5 bases). Germline values: CDR1 SGHDN, CDR2 FVKESK. V was shortened by 0 bases and J by 6 bases, with 14 bases between the two germline ends. The CDR3 length is 15 residues. Here the CDR3 reads CASSQDPAGRAEAFF. For the CDR3, the DNA is TGTGCCAGCAGCCAAGATCCGGCAGGGCGGGCTGAAGCTTTCTTT. Looking up the rest from reference TRBV14 and TRBJ1-1 gives the full variable domain: EAGVTQFPSHSVIEKGQTVTLRCDPISGHDNLYWYRRVMGKEIKFLLHFVKESKQDESGMPNNRFLAERTGGTYSTLKVQPAELEDSGVYFCASSQDPAGRAEAFFGQGTRLTVV.

The chain carries TRBV3-1 and TRBJ1-3; D unresolved. Trimming removed 4 bases at V and 3 bases at J, with 10 bases between. Looked up from germline, CDR1 is LGHDT and CDR2 is YNNKEL (reference sequence). The CDR3 is 14 amino acids. This CDR3 is CASSPPRGGNTIYF. The CDR3 DNA reads TGTGCCAGCAGCCCCCCACGGGGTGGAAACACCATATATTTT.

The rearrangement joins TRBV9 to TRBJ1-2; weak D call: TRBD1 (5 bases). The CDR3 runs to 14 residues. V was clipped by 3 bases and J by 6 bases, with 15 bases between them. Germline assignment: CDR1 SGDLS and CDR2 YYNGEE. The CDR3 region is CASSDPRVTNGYTF. In DNA form, the CDR3 reads TGTGCCAGCAGCGACCCCAGGGTGACAAATGGCTACACCTTC.

The V and J genes are TRBV27 and TRBJ1-1; 7 bases fit TRBD1. The CDR3 has 15 amino acids. Germline trimming cut 0 bases from V and 4 bases from J; bases unmatched to any gene: 5. Germline V gene data show CDR1 as MNHEY and CDR2 as SMNVEV (reference sequence). CDR3 amino acids: CASSLSPTGTTEAFF. DNA of the CDR3: TGTGCCAGCAGTTTATCGCCGACAGGGACCACTGAAGCTTTCTTT.

The sample holds a few counts of this clonotype. V and J are TRBV27 and TRBJ1-1, with D possibly being TRBD1 (6 bases). V lost 7 bases, J lost 8 bases, and 14 bases lay in between. The CDR3 is made up of 12 amino acids. CDR1 and CDR2 (germline): MNHEY, SMNVEV (reference sequence). Here the CDR3 DNA reads TGTGCCAGCACGACCCGGCAGGGGGAAGCTTTCTTT. This sequence encodes CASTTRQGEAFF.

A few counts support this clonotype. This sequence joins TRBV3-1 and TRBJ2-1, with TRBD2 matching 10 bases. Looked up from germline, CDR1 is LGHDT and CDR2 is YNNKEL (reference sequence). This CDR3 is 12 amino acids long. Losses at the gene ends were 0 bases for V and 14 bases for J; bases not matched to a gene: 1. The CDR3 spells CASSQDSGRKFF. CDR3 in DNA: TGTGCCAGCAGCCAAGATAGCGGGAGGAAGTTCTTC.

This clonotype has just a few counts. V gene TRBV12-3 or TRBV12-4 combines with J gene TRBJ2-2, with 13 nucleotides matching TRBD2. The CDR3 consists of 17 residues. With V trimmed by 6 bases and J by 0 bases, 4 bases remained unmatched. CDR3 in DNA: TGTGCCAGCAGATGGACTAGCGGGGGTACGAACACCGGGGAGCTGTTTTTT. Translating it yields CASRWTSGGTNTGELFF.

This clonotype was detected only a few times. The chain couples TRBV12-3 or TRBV12-4 to TRBJ1-5; weak D call: TRBD1 (6 bases). Between the trimmed V and J ends, which lost 3 bases and 4 bases, there was a span of 10 bases. The CDR3 sequence is 14 residues long. CDR3 bases: TGTGCCAGCAGTTTTGACAGGACTAATCAGCCCCAGCATTTT. Its protein is CASSFDRTNQPQHF.

The gene calls are TRBV30 and TRBJ2-7, with D perhaps matching TRBD2 (5 bases). Looked up from germline, CDR1 is GTSNPN and CDR2 is SVGIG (reference sequence). The CDR3 totals 12 residues. The V gene lost 5 bases and the J gene lost 7 bases, with 15 bases spanning the gap. DNA of the CDR3: TGTGCCTGGGCACCCGGCCGGGGAGAGCAGTACTTC. Amino acids: CAWAPGRGEQYF.

This clonotype was seen a handful of times. This chain joins TRBV12-3 or TRBV12-4 and TRBJ2-5; 11 bases are shared with TRBD2. The CDR3 consists of 15 residues. J lost 2 bases, V lost 6 bases, and 5 bases had no gene match. The DNA of the CDR3 is TGTGCCAGCAGGTTTGGGACTAGCGGACAAGAGACCCAGTACTTC. Encoded protein: CASRFGTSGQETQYF.

The chain couples TRBV27 to TRBJ2-1; TRBD2 aligns across 11 bases. The CDR3 extends over 19 amino acids. The germline gives CDR1 MNHEY, CDR2 SMNVEV (reference sequence). Trimming removed 6 bases from V and 0 bases from J; junction bases left unmatched: 13. The CDR3 sequence: CASSHSGGASLSSYNEQFF. CDR3 sequence (DNA): TGTGCCAGCAGCCATAGCGGGGGGGCTTCCCTAAGCTCCTACAATGAGCAGTTCTTC.

This chain joins TRBV5-1 and TRBJ1-2; no clear D. Germline-derived CDR1 and CDR2 are SGHRS and YFSETQ. V was shortened by 4 bases and J by 0 bases, with 19 bases between the two germline ends. The CDR3 has 17 amino acids. CDR3: CASSLSEQYKANYGYTF. The CDR3 nucleotides read TGCGCCAGCAGCCTAAGCGAGCAATACAAAGCTAACTATGGCTACACCTTC.

The genes are TRBV19 and TRBJ2-1, with D uncertain. Trimming removed 5 bases at V and 9 bases at J, with 17 bases between. The germline V gene encodes CDR1 LNHDA and CDR2 SQIVND (reference sequence). This CDR3 comprises 14 residues. In DNA form, the CDR3 reads TGTGCCAGTAGTTCGAAAGGGCCTCCCGGTGAGCAGTTCTTC. Protein product: CASSSKGPPGEQFF.

This clonotype was seen repeatedly, ten times or more. The chain carries TRBV5-1 and TRBJ2-1; 7 bases are shared with TRBD1. V dropped 4 bases and J dropped 4; count of bases not matched to a gene: 2. CDR3 length: 13 amino acids. In germline, CDR1 is SGHRS, CDR2 YFSETQ. The DNA for the CDR3 is TGCGCCAGCAGCCTGGGACAGTACAATGAGCAGTTCTTC. As protein: CASSLGQYNEQFF.

The sample holds a few counts of this clonotype. The CDR3 DNA reads as TGTGCCAGCAGCTTGGGGGGACTGAGAACTGAAGCTTTCTTT. This codes for CASSLGGLRTEAFF. V gene TRBV5-6 combines with J gene TRBJ1-1; possibly TRBD1 for D (5 bases). Trimming took off 0 bases at V and 5 bases at J, with 11 bases between the two ends. The CDR3 contains 14 residues. Germline CDR1 reads SGHDT; CDR2 reads YYEEEE.

This chain connects TRBV29-1 to TRBJ2-1; D not certain. The CDR3 loop spans 12 amino acids. Germline-derived CDR1 and CDR2 are SQVTM and ANQGSEA. V was cut by 6 bases and J by 5 bases, with 11 bases left in between. The CDR3 here is CSVETVHNEQFF. CDR3 DNA sequence: TGCAGCGTCGAGACGGTCCACAATGAGCAGTTCTTC.

The chain couples TRBV7-9 to TRBJ2-1; D assignment may be TRBD1 or TRBD2 (6 bases each). The germline V gene encodes CDR1 SEHNR and CDR2 FQNEAQ (reference sequence). The CDR3 contains 15 residues. V was cut by 1 base and J by 5 bases, with 12 bases left in between. The DNA of the CDR3 is TGTGCCAGCAGCTTAGAAGGGGGAGGTAACAATGAGCAGTTCTTC. Amino acids: CASSLEGGGNNEQFF.

The chain joins TRBV19 to TRBJ1-5, with D possibly being TRBD1 (5 bases). From germline, CDR1 is LNHDA and CDR2 SQIVND (reference sequence). Trimming shortened V by 3 bases and J by 1 base, and 7 bases separated the two germline ends. There are 14 residues in the CDR3. DNA of the CDR3: TGTGCCAGTAGTATCCGGGACAGCAATCAGCCCCAGCATTTT. Residues: CASSIRDSNQPQHF.